These 8 T cell receptor beta chains were sequenced from one sample in a study of shared clonotypes between healthy human individuals. Produced via immunoSEQ multiplex PCR; TCRdb's table is partial and in-frame only. The sample has 2,100,000 or so clones; nearly 97% are singletons. Sequencing used naive CD4+ T cells sorted from blood. Indicated subset: CD45RA+ positively selected. The receptor source for this set is a man between 18 and 29 years old in good health.

The V gene is TRBV15, the J gene TRBJ2-7, with 9 bases lining up with TRBD1. With V trimmed by 1 base and J by 3 bases, 4 bases remained unmatched. Germline values: CDR1 LNHNV, CDR2 YYDKDF (reference sequence). There are 15 residues in the CDR3. CDR3 loop: CATSRAAGQGYEQYF. The CDR3, as DNA: TGTGCCACCAGCAGAGCTGCGGGACAGGGCTACGAGCAGTACTTC. The variable domain in full, with the rest retrieved from reference TRBV15 and TRBJ2-7, is DAMVIQNPRYQVTQFGKPVTLSCSQTLNHNVMYWYQQKSSQAPKLLFHYYDKDFNNEADTPDNFQSRRPNTSFCFLDIRSPGLGDTAMYLCATSRAAGQGYEQYFGPGTRLTVT.

V usage is TRBV19 and J usage is TRBJ1-5; 7 positions match TRBD1. Looked up from germline, CDR1 is LNHDA and CDR2 is SQIVND (reference sequence). The CDR3 is made up of 14 amino acids. The V and J ends lost 9 bases and 1 base, in that order; junction bases with no gene match: 6. CDR3 in DNA: TGTGCCAGCACGACAGGGAAGAGCAATCAGCCCCAGCATTTT. Its protein is CASTTGKSNQPQHF.

The CDR3, as DNA: TGTGCCAGCAGTCAACTAACAAAGGGCTACACCTTC. Translated, it gives CASSQLTKGYTF. V is TRBV28 and J is TRBJ1-2, with D uncertain. V was clipped by 5 bases and J by 8 bases, with 12 bases between them. The CDR3 spans 12 residues. The germline CDR1 and CDR2 sequences are MDHEN and SYDVKM.

The J gene is TRBJ2-3, the V gene TRBV29-1; tentative D call: TRBD2 (5 bases). Trimming cost V 8 bases and J 5 bases, with 11 bases left between them. This CDR3 contains 11 residues. The germline V gene has CDR1 SQVTM and CDR2 ANQGSEA. The CDR3 loop is CSYLEGDTQYF. The DNA for the CDR3 is TGCAGCTACCTCGAGGGAGATACGCAGTATTTT.

Comment on this clone: Other DNA sequences from this sample encode an identical CDR3 as well. The chain couples TRBV20-1 to TRBJ1-1; D gene unclear. CDR1 is DFQATT, CDR2 SNEGSKA, per germline (reference sequence). Trimming removed 4 bases at V and 1 base at J, with 4 bases between. This CDR3 has 11 residues. The CDR3 DNA follows: TGCAGTGCTACTAGGAACACTGAAGCTTTCTTT. Translating gives CSATRNTEAFF.

The genes are TRBV6-5 and TRBJ1-6; D is ambiguous. With 0 bases removed from V and 7 bases from J, the gap between germline ends came to 10 bases. Germline CDR1 and CDR2: MNHEY and SVGAGI. The CDR3 has 15 amino acids. CDR3 residues: CASSYSVKNNSPLHF. The CDR3 bases are TGTGCCAGCAGTTACTCGGTAAAGAACAATTCACCCCTCCACTTT.

The chain combines TRBV6-1 with TRBJ1-1; D may be TRBD1 (5 bases). The germline V gene encodes CDR1 MNHNS and CDR2 SASEGT. V was cut by 8 bases and J by 3 bases, with 16 bases left in between. This CDR3 region has 14 residues. In nucleotides, the CDR3 is TGTGCCAGCCATTCGTTCTCCAGGGACACTGAAGCTTTCTTT. Translating gives CASHSFSRDTEAFF.

This chain connects TRBV18 to TRBJ2-1, with a weak D call TRBD1 (6 bases). The V gene's germline CDR1 is KGHSH and CDR2 LQKENI. V lost 2 bases and J 1 base, leaving 9 bases between the germline ends. CDR3 length: 15 amino acids. This chain's CDR3 is CASSPGQLSYNEQFF. The CDR3 region has the DNA TGTGCCAGCTCACCAGGACAGCTTTCCTACAATGAGCAGTTCTTC.